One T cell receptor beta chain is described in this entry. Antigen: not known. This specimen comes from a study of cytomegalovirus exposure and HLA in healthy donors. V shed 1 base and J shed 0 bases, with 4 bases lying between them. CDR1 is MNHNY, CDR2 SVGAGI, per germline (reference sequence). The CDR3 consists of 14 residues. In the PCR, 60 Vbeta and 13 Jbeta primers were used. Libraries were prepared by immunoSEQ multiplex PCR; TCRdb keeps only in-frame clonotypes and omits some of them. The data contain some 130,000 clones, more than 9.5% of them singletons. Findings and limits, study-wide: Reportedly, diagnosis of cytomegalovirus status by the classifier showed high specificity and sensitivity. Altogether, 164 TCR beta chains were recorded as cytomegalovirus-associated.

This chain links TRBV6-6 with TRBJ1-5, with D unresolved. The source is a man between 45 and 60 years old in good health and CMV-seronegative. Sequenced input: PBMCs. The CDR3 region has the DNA TGTGCCAGCAGTTACTTAAATAGCAATCAGCCCCAGCATTTT. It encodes CASSYLNSNQPQHF.